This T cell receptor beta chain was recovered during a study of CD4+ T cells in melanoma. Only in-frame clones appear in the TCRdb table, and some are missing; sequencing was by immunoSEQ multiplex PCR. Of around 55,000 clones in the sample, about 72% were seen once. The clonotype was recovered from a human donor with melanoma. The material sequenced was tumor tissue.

CDR3 DNA: TGTGCCAGCAGCTTATGGACCACAGATACGCAGTATTTT. Translating gives CASSLWTTDTQYF. V usage is TRBV7-9 and J usage is TRBJ2-3; D is unresolved. CDR3 size: 13 residues. The germline V gene encodes CDR1 SEHNR and CDR2 FQNEAQ (reference sequence). Trimming stripped 2 bases from V and 2 bases from J, with 5 bases between.